This T cell receptor beta chain was sequenced during a study of monozygotic twins with inflammatory bowel disease (dated by TCRdb to the late 2010s). At the level of the whole study: The full study comprised 30 or so monozygotic twin pairs: nine German pairs (four IBD-concordant, five IBD-discordant) and 19 IBD-discordant Danish pairs. Within discordant pairs, disease-associated traits were sought mainly by comparing IBD patients with their genetically identical healthy co-twins. Each individual had, on average, about 151 000 unique TCRalpha sequences and 181 000 unique TCRbeta sequences available for analysis. General conclusions and limits of the study: No single strong signal or clonotype linked to IBD turned up in the results, so the idea that one exists was not supported. Differing immunosuppressive treatments among patients may have added background noise and inter-individual variability to the repertoires. Repertoire similarity did not differ between concordant and discordant twins, which could be due to limited statistical power. A decrease in TCRbeta repertoire diversity, as measured by inverse Simpson index, was observed in IBD patients compared with their healthy co-twins. Compared with healthy twins, IBD patients had fewer clonotypes in common with other individuals, a difference most pronounced in patients showing signs of disease activity. The analysis was unable to tell apart different T cell subtypes.

From each donor, an approximately 2.4 ml peripheral blood sample was drawn into PAXgene tubes and stored at -80 degrees C. Total RNA was isolated from whole blood with the PAXgene blood miRNA kit on an automated QIAcube, without T cell sorting. Peripheral blood from monozygotic twin pairs who were concordant or discordant for inflammatory bowel disease underwent deep TCRalpha and TCRbeta repertoire profiling using unique molecular barcoding. Smoking habits were recorded for all twin pairs, with individuals classified as current, former or never smokers. Libraries came from 5' RACE. The input for every TCR library was around 4,000 ng of total RNA. For each sample, cDNA synthesis with SMARTScribe reverse transcriptase was split into eight separate reactions. During cDNA synthesis, unique molecular identifiers containing a 6-nucleotide sample barcode were introduced by template switching. Two nested PCRs of around 16 and 10 cycles amplified the TCRalpha and TCRbeta cDNA, and bead purification followed each PCR. Before amplification, the cDNA was both treated with uracil DNA-glycosylase and purified with the QIAquick PCR purification kit. The second PCR added Illumina TruSeq-compatible adapters along with sample-specific barcodes. Library quality and concentration were assessed using TapeStation and Qubit, and 5 to 6 ng of each library was pooled. Pooled libraries were sequenced on an Illumina HiSeq2500 single-index Rapid Run with 2 x 100 bp reads and custom sequencing primers. Concerning the study's data processing: PCR and sequencing errors were corrected by UMI-based consensus assembly using MiGEC version 1.2.6. MiXCR version 2.1.1 handled V(D)J alignment, clonotype assembly and CDR3 extraction. Gene usage, clonotype sharing and MAIT/NKT TCR abundance were normalised by analysing the top 1000, 10 000 and 20 000 clonotypes per sample. After downsampling to 27 000 UMIs, diversity was calculated as the inverse Simpson index using the vegan R package. Paired Mann-Whitney U tests were applied to discordant twin pairs, and Benjamini-Hochberg correction was used for multiple testing. TCRdb reanalyzed the reads, keeping one entry per CDR3 protein sequence and omitting DNA. TCRdb assigned the V and J calls; the authors' analysis was not used. This specimen's table enumerates about 450,000 distinct CDR3 sequences. The ten largest clones add up to 2.4% of the sample.

The CDR3 has 17 amino acids, counting the end cysteine and phenylalanine. No DNA appears here. CDR1 and CDR2 are drawn from the germline V gene (reference sequence): LNHDA, SQIVND. In regard to this clonotype: Its recognized antigen is unknown.

The V and J segments used are TRBV19 and TRBJ2-1; checking the TCRdb D call of TRBD1 is not possible without DNA. The sample taken for sequencing was blood. This TCR came from a human donor with ulcerative colitis or Crohn's disease, or a healthy co-twin of an affected twin (not recorded which). The CDR3 protein: CASTTGGWDSSYNEQFF.